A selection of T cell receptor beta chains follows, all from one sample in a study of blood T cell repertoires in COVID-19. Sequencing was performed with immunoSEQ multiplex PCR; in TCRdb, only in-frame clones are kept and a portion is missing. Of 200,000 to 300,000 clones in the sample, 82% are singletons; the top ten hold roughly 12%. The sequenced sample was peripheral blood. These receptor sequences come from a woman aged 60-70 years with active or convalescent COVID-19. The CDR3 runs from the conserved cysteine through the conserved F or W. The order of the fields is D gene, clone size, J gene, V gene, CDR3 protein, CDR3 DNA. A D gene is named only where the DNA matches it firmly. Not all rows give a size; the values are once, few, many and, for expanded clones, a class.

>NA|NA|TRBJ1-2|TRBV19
CASTLVAGYGYTF
TGTGCCAGTACCCTAGTGGCGGGTTATGGCTACACCTTC
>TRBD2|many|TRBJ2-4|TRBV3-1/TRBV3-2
CASSQETSGRLLAKNIQYF
TGTGCCAGCAGCCAAGAGACTAGCGGGAGACTACTAGCCAAAAACATTCAGTACTTC
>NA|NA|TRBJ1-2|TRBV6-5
CASSYGVPGGSGYTF
TGTGCCAGCAGTTACGGGGTTCCCGGGGGTAGTGGCTACACCTTC
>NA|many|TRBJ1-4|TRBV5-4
CASSSGLGEKLFF
TGTGCCAGCAGCTCAGGGTTGGGAGAAAAACTGTTTTTT
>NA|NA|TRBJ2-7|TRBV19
CATRDRQTYEQYF
TGTGCCACCAGAGACAGACAGACCTACGAGCAGTACTTC
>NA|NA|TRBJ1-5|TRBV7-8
CASSPPGNQPQHF
TGTGCCAGCAGCCCCCCAGGGAATCAGCCCCAGCATTTT
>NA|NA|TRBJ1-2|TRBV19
CATTQGYGYTF
TGTGCCACAACACAGGGCTATGGCTACACCTTC
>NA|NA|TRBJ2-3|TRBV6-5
CASSYSYRSGDTQYF
TGTGCCAGCAGTTACTCGTACCGAAGCGGGGATACGCAGTATTTT
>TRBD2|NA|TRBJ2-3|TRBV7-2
CASSFSQRGGTDTQYF
TGTGCCAGCAGCTTTAGCCAGCGGGGGGGCACAGATACGCAGTATTTT
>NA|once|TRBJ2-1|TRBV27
CASSLQQGEDEQFF
TGTGCCAGCAGTTTACAACAGGGTGAGGATGAGCAGTTCTTC
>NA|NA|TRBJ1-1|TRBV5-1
CASTRGTEDTEAFF
TGCGCCAGCACCCGGGGGACTGAGGACACTGAAGCTTTCTTT
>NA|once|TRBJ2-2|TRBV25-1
CASSDQVNTGELFF
TGTGCCAGCAGTGACCAGGTGAACACCGGGGAGCTGTTTTTT
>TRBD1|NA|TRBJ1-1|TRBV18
CASSPTTRGGELYTEAFF
TGTGCCAGCTCACCGACGACCCGAGGGGGCGAGCTTTACACTGAAGCTTTCTTT
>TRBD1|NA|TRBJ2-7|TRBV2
CASRAGGSYEQYF
TGTGCCAGCAGGGCAGGGGGCTCCTACGAGCAGTACTTC
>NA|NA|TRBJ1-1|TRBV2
CASSEARSLNTEAFF
TGTGCCAGCAGTGAAGCGCGGTCCTTGAACACTGAAGCTTTCTTT
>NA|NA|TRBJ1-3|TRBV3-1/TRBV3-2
CASSQMRDAGNTIYF
TGTGCCAGCAGCCAAATGCGGGATGCTGGAAACACCATATATTTT
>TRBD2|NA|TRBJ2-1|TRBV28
CASSSSSGPYNEQFF
TGTGCCAGCAGTTCGAGTAGCGGGCCGTACAATGAGCAGTTCTTC
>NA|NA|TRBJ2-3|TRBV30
CAWTRGRDTQYF
TGTGCCTGGACGAGAGGAAGGGATACGCAGTATTTT
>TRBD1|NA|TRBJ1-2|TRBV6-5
CASSWGTGNYGYTF
TGTGCCAGCAGCTGGGGGACAGGGAACTATGGCTACACCTTC
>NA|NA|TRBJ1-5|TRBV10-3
CAISVGGDQPQHF
TGTGCCATCAGTGTGGGGGGGGATCAGCCCCAGCATTTT
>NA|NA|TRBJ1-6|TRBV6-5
CASSYQDINSPLHF
TGTGCCAGCAGTTATCAGGACATCAATTCACCCCTCCACTTT
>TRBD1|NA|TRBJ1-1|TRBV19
CASSEDRDREAFF
TGTGCCAGTAGTGAAGACAGGGACCGTGAAGCTTTCTTT
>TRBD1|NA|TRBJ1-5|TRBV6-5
CASGDRDQPQHF
TGTGCCAGCGGAGACAGGGATCAGCCCCAGCATTTT
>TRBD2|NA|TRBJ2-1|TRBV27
CASSLLLERGGNHREQFF
TGTGCCAGCAGTTTATTGTTGGAGCGGGGGGGTAACCATAGGGAGCAGTTCTTC
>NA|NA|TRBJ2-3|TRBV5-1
CASSPGGGGCADTQYF
TGCGCCAGCAGCCCCGGGGGCGGGGGTTGCGCAGATACGCAGTATTTT
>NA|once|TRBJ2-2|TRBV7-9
CATNREPGELFF
TGTGCAACGAATAGGGAGCCCGGGGAGCTGTTTTTT
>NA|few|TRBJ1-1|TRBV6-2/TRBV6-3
CASSDPGGTKTEAFF
TGTGCCAGCAGTGACCCCGGGGGGACAAAGACTGAAGCTTTCTTT
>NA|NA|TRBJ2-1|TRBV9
CASSVATTPQFF
TGTGCCAGCAGCGTAGCTACCACTCCGCAGTTCTTC
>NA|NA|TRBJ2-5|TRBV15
CATSRDLGSQETQYF
TGTGCCACCAGCAGAGATCTCGGTTCCCAAGAGACCCAGTACTTC
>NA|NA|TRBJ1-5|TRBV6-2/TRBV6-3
CASSYSLQGARSNQPQHF
TGTGCCAGCAGTTACTCGCTGCAAGGGGCTCGGAGCAATCAGCCCCAGCATTTT
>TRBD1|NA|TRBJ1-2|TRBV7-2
CASSLANRGFYYGYTF
TGTGCCAGCAGCTTAGCGAACAGGGGTTTTTACTATGGCTACACCTTC
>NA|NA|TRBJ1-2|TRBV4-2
CASSQDLEGLIYGYTF
TGTGCCAGCAGCCAAGATCTAGAGGGCCTGATCTATGGCTACACCTTC
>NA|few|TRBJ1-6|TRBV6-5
CASRGGLRNNSPLHF
TGTGCCAGCAGGGGGGGACTCAGAAATAATTCACCCCTCCACTTT
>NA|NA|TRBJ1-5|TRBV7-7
CASSPLSGDQPQHF
TGTGCTAGCAGCCCCCTATCCGGGGATCAGCCCCAGCATTTT
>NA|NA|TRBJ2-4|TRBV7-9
CASSLGGPQAKNIQYF
TGTGCCAGCAGCTTGGGGGGTCCTCAAGCCAAAAACATTCAGTACTTC
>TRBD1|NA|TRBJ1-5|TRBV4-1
CASSQPPDRDQPQHF
TGCGCCAGCAGCCAACCCCCGGACAGGGATCAGCCCCAGCATTTT
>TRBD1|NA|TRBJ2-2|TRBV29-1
CSAVDRINTGELFF
TGCAGCGCTGTGGACAGGATTAACACCGGGGAGCTGTTTTTT
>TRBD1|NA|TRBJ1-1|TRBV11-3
CASSLDVRQGKIQAAFF
TGTGCCAGCAGCTTAGATGTACGACAGGGGAAAATTCAGGCAGCTTTCTTT
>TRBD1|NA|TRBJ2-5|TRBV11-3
CASSLGNPTGGETQYF
TGTGCCAGCAGCTTAGGAAATCCGACAGGGGGAGAGACCCAGTACTTC
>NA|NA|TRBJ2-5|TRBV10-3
CAIRGTQGETQYF
TGTGCCATCAGGGGGACACAAGGAGAGACCCAGTACTTC
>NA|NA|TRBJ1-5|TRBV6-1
CASSEIMRGNQPQHF
TGTGCCAGCAGTGAAATCATGAGGGGGAATCAGCCCCAGCATTTT
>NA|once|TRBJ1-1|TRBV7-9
CASSSQPGLRNTEAFF
TGTGCCAGCAGCTCCCAGCCGGGACTTAGGAACACTGAAGCTTTCTTT
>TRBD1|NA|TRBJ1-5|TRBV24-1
CATSELQGGPLSNQPQHF
TGTGCCACCAGTGAACTACAGGGGGGTCCCCTTAGCAATCAGCCCCAGCATTTT
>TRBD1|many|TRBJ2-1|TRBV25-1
CASRDSGTGDNEQFF
TGTGCCAGCAGGGATTCCGGGACAGGGGATAATGAGCAGTTCTTC
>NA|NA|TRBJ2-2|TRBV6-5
CASNWAADNTGELFF
TGTGCCAGCAATTGGGCAGCGGACAACACCGGGGAGCTGTTTTTT
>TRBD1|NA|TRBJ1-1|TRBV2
CASRGGQGRNTEAFF
TGTGCCAGCAGAGGCGGACAGGGGAGGAACACTGAAGCTTTCTTT
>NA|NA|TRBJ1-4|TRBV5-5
CASSLGSATNEKLFF
TGTGCCAGCAGCTTGGGCAGCGCAACTAATGAAAAACTGTTTTTT
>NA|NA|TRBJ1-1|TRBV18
CASSVNTEAFF
TGTGCCAGCTCAGTAAACACTGAAGCTTTCTTT
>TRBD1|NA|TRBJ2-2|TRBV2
CASRGTGGTGELFF
TGTGCCAGCAGGGGGACAGGGGGCACCGGGGAGCTGTTTTTT
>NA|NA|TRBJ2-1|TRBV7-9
CASSYYRNSYNEQFF
TGTGCCAGCAGCTACTACAGGAACTCCTACAATGAGCAGTTCTTC
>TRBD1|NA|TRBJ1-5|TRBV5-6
CASSPDRGLNSNQPQHF
TGTGCCAGCAGCCCCGACAGGGGGCTGAATAGCAATCAGCCCCAGCATTTT
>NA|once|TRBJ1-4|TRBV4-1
CASSQGPATNEKLFF
TGCGCCAGCAGCCAAGGTCCTGCAACTAATGAAAAACTGTTTTTT
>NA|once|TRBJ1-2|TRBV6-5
CASSYDRVGPYGYTF
TGTGCCAGCAGTTACGACCGGGTGGGGCCTTATGGCTACACCTTC
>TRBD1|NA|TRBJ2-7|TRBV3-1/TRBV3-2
CASSPQPRDREVF
TGTGCCAGCAGCCCCCAACCGCGGGACAGGGAGGTCTTC
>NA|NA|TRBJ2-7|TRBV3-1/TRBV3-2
CASSGGGKTYEQYF
TGTGCCAGCAGCGGGGGCGGCAAAACCTACGAGCAGTACTTC